The text below deals with one T cell receptor beta chain. Its antigen is unidentified. These data originate in a study of cytomegalovirus exposure and HLA in healthy donors. V was pared by 1 base and J by 5 bases, with 13 bases of the junction left unmatched. Germline CDR1 and CDR2: SEHNR and FQNEAQ (reference sequence). The CDR3 has 19 residues. The study's findings and limits: Most TCRs appeared rarely, but some public TCRs recurred in many donors. Indistinguishability led to the exclusion of some V segments, TRBV6-2 and TRBV6-3 included.

60 Vbeta and 13 Jbeta primers were used in PCR. Sequencing was performed with immunoSEQ multiplex PCR; in TCRdb, only in-frame clones are kept and a portion is missing. The table includes about 120,000 clones, roughly 62% detected once. The receptor was derived from a man younger than 45 in good health and CMV-seropositive. The gene calls are TRBV7-9 and TRBJ2-7, with 14 bases matching TRBD2. The sequenced sample was PBMCs. The CDR3 coding sequence is TGTGCCAGCAGCTTAGGATCCGGGACTAGCGGGAGTTCGTCCCACGAGCAGTACTTC. Encoded protein: CASSLGSGTSGSSSHEQYF.